These 24 T cell receptor beta chains came from one sample sequenced in a study of OX40 agonist ivuxolimab in advanced cancers. Measured with immunoSEQ multiplex PCR; TCRdb has only the in-frame clones, and not every one. Among under 65,000 clones, around 89% were seen once, and the ten largest hold about 12%. The material was CD4+ or CD8+ T cells sorted from blood, obtained in a trial of the OX40 agonist ivuxolimab. These receptors were taken from an adult with an advanced solid tumor such as melanoma, head and neck, liver or kidney cancer.

The chain has TRBV6-5 and TRBJ2-1; 8 bases are shared with TRBD2. The V segment lost 5 bases and the J segment 8 bases; nucleotides outside the gene matches: 5. This CDR3 region has 13 residues. Per the germline V gene, CDR1 is MNHEY and CDR2 is SVGAGI. The CDR3 DNA follows: TGTGCCAGCAGTACCCGGGGGGGTGATGAGCAGTTCTTC. Protein product: CASSTRGGDEQFF.

The chain couples TRBV5-6 to TRBJ2-1, with a possible D match to TRBD2 (6 bases). CDR1 SGHDT and CDR2 YYEEEE come from the germline V gene. Trimming took 4 bases from V and 8 from J, leaving 22 bases between them. The CDR3 runs to 16 residues. CDR3 residues: CASSPAWDSQFDEQFF. CDR3 DNA sequence: TGTGCCAGCAGCCCCGCGTGGGACTCCCAGTTCGATGAGCAGTTCTTC. Full variable domain (missing parts from reference TRBV5-6 and TRBJ2-1): DAGVTQSPTHLIKTRGQQVTLRCSPKSGHDTVSWYQQALGQGPQFIFQYYEEEERQRGNFPDRFSGHQFPNYSSELNVNALLLGDSALYLCASSPAWDSQFDEQFFGPGTRLTVL.

The chain employs TRBV2 and TRBJ1-6; no clear D gene. The CDR3 loop spans 13 amino acids. From germline, CDR1 is SNHLY and CDR2 FYNNEI. Trimming took 3 bases from V and 10 from J, leaving 10 bases between them. CDR3 DNA sequence: TGTGCCAGCAGTGACGGGGTAGGCTCACCCCTCCACTTT. Amino acids: CASSDGVGSPLHF.

In DNA, the CDR3 is TGTGCCAGCAGGGCCGGGACAGGGGGCCGGGAGACCCAGTACTTC. It encodes CASRAGTGGRETQYF. J is TRBJ2-5 and V is TRBV27, with TRBD1 identical over 12 bases. Trimming took 6 bases from V and 5 from J; bases not matched to a gene: 7. CDR1 and CDR2 from the germline V gene are MNHEY and SMNVEV (reference sequence). The CDR3 has 15 residues.

The chain uses TRBV10-1 and TRBJ2-3, with TRBD1 matching over 10 bases. The V and J ends lost 0 bases and 1 base, in that order; junction bases with no gene match: 4. The CDR3 is 17 residues long. Germline V gene sequence: CDR1 WNHNN, CDR2 SYGVQD (reference sequence). The CDR3 region has the DNA TGCGCCAGCAGTGAGTCTACGGGGACAGGGGGCACAGATACGCAGTATTTT. Its translation is CASSESTGTGGTDTQYF.

The V call is TRBV7-2, the J call TRBJ1-5; no clear D. The V end lost 5 bases, the J end lost 10 bases, and 21 bases lay between the germline ends. This CDR3 contains 15 residues. CDR1 SGHTA and CDR2 FQGNSA come from the germline V gene. CDR3 nucleotides: TGTGCCAGCAGCCCGAATCCGGGAGACTCTCAACCCCAGCATTTT. This codes for CASSPNPGDSQPQHF. The full variable domain, in which reference TRBV7-2 and TRBJ1-5 provide the parts outside the CDR3, is GAGVSQSPSNKVTEKGKDVELRCDPISGHTALYWYRQSLGQGLEFLIYFQGNSAPDKSGLPSDRFSAERTGGSVSTLTIQRTQQEDSAVYLCASSPNPGDSQPQHFGDGTRLSIL.

The chain couples TRBV2 to TRBJ2-1; D is perhaps TRBD1 (6 bases). Deletions cut 1 base from V and 5 bases from J, with 12 bases between. CDR1 and CDR2 (germline): SNHLY, FYNNEI. The CDR3 is made up of 15 amino acids. CDR3 loop: CASSEGPTGNNEQFF. For the CDR3, the DNA is TGTGCCAGCAGTGAAGGACCCACAGGGAACAATGAGCAGTTCTTC.

The chain employs TRBV27 and TRBJ1-4; TRBD1 matches 7 bases. The CDR3 runs 15 residues. Trimming took 4 bases from V and 5 from J; bases not matched to a gene: 7. Germline values: CDR1 MNHEY, CDR2 SMNVEV (reference sequence). Here the CDR3 DNA reads TGTGCCAGCAGTTCGACAGGGTTCTTAAATGAAAAACTGTTTTTT. Translated, it gives CASSSTGFLNEKLFF.

As concerns this clone: The identical CDR3 is also encoded by other nucleotide sequences in the sample. This rearrangement joins TRBV5-1 to TRBJ2-7; D is perhaps TRBD1 (5 bases). This CDR3 is 14 amino acids long. Per germline, CDR1 SGHRS and CDR2 YFSETQ. Trimming left V 0 bases short and J 1 base short, with 8 bases between. The CDR3 spells CASSLGQGSYEQYF. DNA for the CDR3: TGCGCCAGCAGCTTGGGTCAGGGTTCCTACGAGCAGTACTTC.

The chain employs TRBV6-5 and TRBJ2-7, with a possible D match to TRBD1 (6 bases). Looked up from germline, CDR1 is MNHEY and CDR2 is SVGAGI. V was trimmed by 0 bases and J by 0 bases, leaving 6 bases between them. The CDR3 sequence is 14 residues long. The DNA of the CDR3 is TGTGCCAGCAGTTACTCGGACAGCTCCTACGAGCAGTACGTC. Translating gives CASSYSDSSYEQYV.

Remarks on this clone: This is likely a read error, given that the CDR3 carries no conserved phenylalanine or tryptophan at its end. The limits of the CDR3 on the DNA are not certain, so only TCRdb's listed CDR3 is given. The V and J genes are TRBV28 and TRBJ1-1; the table's D call of TRBD1 was not tested on the DNA. The germline V gene has CDR1 MDHEN and CDR2 SYDVKM. The CDR3 extends over 16 residues, inclusive of both ends. CDR3 region: CASSLLMDVPDRLFQS.

V is TRBV11-2 and J is TRBJ2-3; possibly TRBD2 for D (6 bases). V was shortened by 4 bases and J by 4 bases, with 6 bases between the two germline ends. Looked up from germline, CDR1 is SGHAT and CDR2 is FQNNGV. The CDR3 is made up of 12 amino acids. The CDR3 region has the DNA TGTGCCAGCAGCTCGGGGGCAGATACGCAGTATTTT. It specifies CASSSGADTQYF.

The chain recombines TRBV19 with TRBJ2-2; TRBD2 matches at 11 bases. The CDR3 runs to 15 residues. Germline V gives CDR1 LNHDA, CDR2 SQIVND (reference sequence). The J segment lost 2 bases and the V segment lost 7 bases, leaving 3 bases of the junction unmatched. The CDR3 bases are TGTGCCAGTACCACTAGCGGGAGAAACACCGGGGAGCTGTTTTTT. It encodes CASTTSGRNTGELFF.

This clone was recorded only once. The chain joins TRBV5-1 to TRBJ1-1; D gene unclear. Germline V gene data show CDR1 as SGHRS and CDR2 as YFSETQ. The CDR3 is made up of 18 amino acids. Trimming removed 3 bases at V and 0 bases at J, with 21 bases between. CDR3 protein: CASSSRHATASMNTEAFF. The CDR3 coding sequence is TGCGCCAGCAGCTCCCGGCATGCTACCGCGTCTATGAACACTGAAGCTTTCTTT.

V usage is TRBV7-6 and J usage is TRBJ2-5, with a tentative D call TRBD2 (6 bases). Between the trimmed V and J ends, which lost 6 bases and 4 bases, there was a span of 15 bases. The CDR3 runs 14 residues. The germline CDR1 and CDR2 sequences are SGHVS and FNYEAQ. The CDR3 DNA sequence: TGTGCCAGCAGTTCGGGGGAGAGGATAGAGACCCAGTACTTC. It codes for CASSSGERIETQYF.

The sample holds a few counts of this clone. The rearrangement links TRBV5-3 to TRBJ2-7, with D unclear. TRBV5-3 is annotated as an ORF whose role is uncertain. V was clipped by 4 bases and J by 12 bases, with 26 bases between them. The CDR3 covers 15 residues. This chain's CDR3 is CARSQPPAPARTWYV. Written as DNA, the CDR3 is TGTGCCAGAAGCCAACCACCTGCCCCGGCCCGCACGTGGTACGTC.

In its sample, this clone was seen once. The chain joins TRBV5-1 to TRBJ2-7, with TRBD1 as a possible D gene (5 bases). Germline lookup yields CDR1 SGHRS and CDR2 YFSETQ. This CDR3 contains 12 residues. The V end was cut by 2 bases, the J end by 6 bases, with 9 bases between. CDR3 protein: CASSFPGPEQYF. The CDR3 DNA reads as TGCGCCAGCAGCTTTCCAGGGCCCGAGCAGTACTTC.

This clone was detected only once. DNA of the CDR3: TGTGCCAGCAGTTACGGGGAGTACCACGAGCAGTACTTC. The encoded protein is CASSYGEYHEQYF. This chain links TRBV6-5 with TRBJ2-7; D may be TRBD2 (5 bases). CDR3 size: 13 residues. Deletions cut 2 bases from V and 5 bases from J, with 10 bases between. CDR1 is MNHEY and CDR2 is SVGAGI in the germline V gene.

The chain recombines TRBV28 with TRBJ2-5, with D tentatively TRBD1 or TRBD2 (5 bases each). Germline lookup yields CDR1 MDHEN and CDR2 SYDVKM. CDR3 length: 17 amino acids. Trimming took 4 bases from V and 2 from J, leaving 20 bases between them. The CDR3 reads CASSSLLSGRGQETQYF. The CDR3 DNA is TGTGCCAGCAGTTCCCTTCTATCGGGGCGAGGACAAGAGACCCAGTACTTC.

This chain links TRBV5-6 with TRBJ2-1; D ambiguous. Germline V lookup: CDR1 SGHDT, CDR2 YYEEEE. V was cut by 1 base and J by 6 bases, with 8 bases left in between. This CDR3 is 13 amino acids long. Written as DNA, the CDR3 is TGTGCCAGCAGCTTGAGTTCGAGCAATGAGCAGTTCTTC. It specifies CASSLSSSNEQFF.

The chain links TRBV7-2 to TRBJ2-5; no clear D. Germline V lookup: CDR1 SGHTA, CDR2 FQGNSA. CDR3 size: 14 residues. V was clipped by 5 bases and J by 0 bases, with 10 bases between them. DNA of the CDR3: TGTGCCAGCAGCCATAGGGTTAACCAAGAGACCCAGTACTTC. Amino acids: CASSHRVNQETQYF.

The chain links TRBV6-6 to TRBJ1-1; D is possibly TRBD1 (5 bases). V gave up 5 bases and J gave up 11 bases, with 15 bases separating them. CDR1 MNHNY and CDR2 SVGAGI come from the germline V gene (reference sequence). This CDR3 comprises 12 residues. CDR3: CASSTGASKAFF. The CDR3 region has the DNA TGTGCCAGCAGTACAGGCGCGAGTAAGGCTTTCTTT.

CDR3 nucleotide sequence: TGTGCCAGCAGCTTTAGCGGAGTCTCCTACAATGAGCAGTTCTTC. It specifies CASSFSGVSYNEQFF. The rearrangement links TRBV11-3 to TRBJ2-1; maybe TRBD2 (6 bases). CDR3 size: 15 residues. The V end lost 3 bases, the J end lost 0 bases, and 9 bases lay between the germline ends. CDR1 is SGHNT and CDR2 is YENEEA in the germline V gene. The full variable domain, completed using reference TRBV11-3 and TRBJ2-1, is EAGVVQSPRYKIIEKKQPVAFWCNPISGHNTLYWYLQNLGQGPELLIRYENEEAVDDSQLPKDRFSAERLKGVDSTLKIQPAELGDSAVYLCASSFSGVSYNEQFFGPGTRLTVL.

The chain uses TRBV30 and TRBJ2-2; possibly TRBD2 for D (6 bases). Trimming removed 2 bases from V and 7 bases from J, with 11 bases in between. The CDR3 covers 13 residues. Germline lookup yields CDR1 GTSNPN and CDR2 SVGIG (reference sequence). CDR3 sequence reads: CAWSLGSGGELFF. CDR3 sequence (DNA): TGTGCCTGGAGTCTCGGGAGCGGCGGGGAGCTGTTTTTT.